This entry lists 18 T cell receptor beta chains sequenced from one sample in a study of identical twins. TCRdb re-called the 5' RACE reads with MiXCR, one entry per CDR3 protein. The data show 640,000 or so distinct CDR3 sequences, 5.5% to 7.5% seen once. Material: naive T cells sorted from blood. These receptors all stem from a man younger than 30 in good health.

The sample holds many counts of this clonotype. The chain carries TRBV6-1 and TRBJ2-5; D unresolved. V lost 6 bases and J lost 2, with 10 bases in between. Germline V gene sequence: CDR1 MNHNS, CDR2 SASEGT. The CDR3 is 13 residues long. The CDR3 nucleotides are TGTGCCAGCAGAAATGAACCACAAGAGACCCAGTACTTC. It encodes CASRNEPQETQYF.

This clonotype was detected only a few times. The CDR3 spells CATTYGSIPAPLYF. DNA for the CDR3: TGCGCCACCACATACGGGTCTATTCCGGCCCCTCTATACTTC. The chain is built from TRBV5-1 and TRBJ2-5; D is unresolved. Germline loops: CDR1 SGHRS, CDR2 YFSETQ. The V end lost 9 bases, the J end lost 14 bases, and 29 bases lay between the germline ends. This CDR3 spans 14 amino acids.

The chain's CDR3 is CASSSPGHPNTGELFF. CDR3 nucleotides: TGTGCCAGCAGTTCTCCGGGACACCCGAACACCGGGGAGCTGTTTTTT. The chain links TRBV7-2 to TRBJ2-2; D is perhaps TRBD1 (6 bases). The V and J ends lost 6 bases and 0 bases respectively, with 14 bases between them. The germline CDR1 and CDR2 sequences are SGHTA and FQGNSA. CDR3 length: 16 residues.

This clonotype has ten or more counts. V usage is TRBV7-9 and J usage is TRBJ1-2, with D tentatively TRBD1 (5 bases). The CDR3 is 12 residues long. V shed 4 bases and J shed 7 bases, with 10 bases lying between them. Germline V gene data show CDR1 as SEHNR and CDR2 as FQNEAQ (reference sequence). Here the CDR3 DNA reads TGTGCCAGCAGCTCTGGACACGCTGGCTACACCTTC. Its protein is CASSSGHAGYTF.

This clonotype appeared a few times. The CDR3 DNA reads TGCAGTGCTAGAGTGACAGGGGGTGCGTACGAGCAGTACTTC. Residues: CSARVTGGAYEQYF. The V call is TRBV20-1, the J call TRBJ2-7; 9 nucleotides match TRBD1. Per the germline V gene, CDR1 is DFQATT and CDR2 is SNEGSKA (reference sequence). V lost 1 base and J lost 4; bases outside the gene matches: 5. The CDR3 consists of 14 residues.

This clonotype was recorded a few times. The chain carries TRBV6-1 and TRBJ1-2; 10 bases are shared with TRBD1. Germline V CDR1 and CDR2: MNHNS, SASEGT. The CDR3 is 19 amino acids. V lost 6 bases to trimming and J lost 7 bases; unmatched junction nucleotides: 23. For the CDR3, the DNA is TGTGCCAGCAGACCTACCGGGACAGGGGCAACTATGTTCGTATTTGGCTACACCTTC. Encoded protein: CASRPTGTGATMFVFGYTF.

At least ten counts were recorded for this clonotype. V is TRBV11-1 and J is TRBJ2-1; TRBD1 agrees at 8 bases. Germline values: CDR1 SGHAT, CDR2 FQDESV (reference sequence). V dropped 5 bases and J dropped 9; count of bases not matched to a gene: 12. The CDR3 contains 15 residues. CDR3 coding DNA: TGTGCCAGCAGCCCGTACAGGGGGTTGGTGGTTGAGCAGTTCTTC. Translation: CASSPYRGLVVEQFF.

This clonotype was picked up a small number of times. The chain combines TRBV27 with TRBJ1-4; D remains ambiguous. The CDR3 runs to 14 residues. The germline CDR1 and CDR2 sequences are MNHEY and SMNVEV (reference sequence). The V end was cut by 8 bases, the J end by 8 bases, with 18 bases between. The DNA for the CDR3 is TGTGCCAGCTCCAACGGGGAAGGGAGCGAAAAACTGTTTTTT. Amino acids: CASSNGEGSEKLFF.

The genes are TRBV18 and TRBJ1-1, with D hard to call. V lost 2 bases and J lost 3, with 10 bases in between. Germline CDR1 KGHSH, CDR2 LQKENI. The CDR3 consists of 14 residues. The CDR3 nucleotides are TGTGCCAGCTCACCAAGCAGTTTGGACACTGAAGCTTTCTTT. Residues: CASSPSSLDTEAFF.

This clonotype was observed a handful of times. The rearrangement joins TRBV14 to TRBJ2-7; 8 nucleotides match TRBD2. V shed 5 bases, J shed 6 bases, and the junction held 6 bases outside the gene matches. Germline loops: CDR1 SGHDN, CDR2 FVKESK. CDR3 length: 13 residues. Here the CDR3 DNA reads TGTGCCAGCAGCGCCTTCAGCGGGAGCGAGCAGTACGTC. This gives the protein CASSAFSGSEQYV.

This clonotype was picked up many times. The chain uses TRBV3-1 and TRBJ2-2; no clear D gene. Trimming shortened V by 0 bases and J by 7 bases, and 12 bases separated the two germline ends. This CDR3 has 15 amino acids. Looked up from germline, CDR1 is LGHDT and CDR2 is YNNKEL (reference sequence). The CDR3 protein is CASSQDMKHGGELFF. The CDR3 coding sequence is TGTGCCAGCAGCCAAGATATGAAGCATGGCGGGGAGCTGTTTTTT.

This clonotype was picked up many times. V is TRBV20-1 and J is TRBJ2-7, with D perhaps being TRBD1 or TRBD2 (5 bases each). CDR3 length: 16 amino acids. The germline gives CDR1 DFQATT, CDR2 SNEGSKA (reference sequence). The CDR3 nucleotides read TGCACCGCAGAGTATCGTAGGGACCCTTTGCATACAGAGCAGTACTTC. Translating gives CTAEYRRDPLHTEQYF.

This clonotype was seen repeatedly, ten times or more. This rearrangement joins TRBV12-3 or TRBV12-4 to TRBJ2-1; 8 positions match TRBD1. V was pared by 5 bases and J by 2 bases, with 11 bases of the junction left unmatched. The length of the CDR3 is 17 residues. DNA of the CDR3: TGTGCCAGCAGTCTCTCGATAAGGACAGGGCCCTACAATGAGCAGTTCTTC. It translates to CASSLSIRTGPYNEQFF.

This clonotype was counted a few times. The chain recombines TRBV7-9 with TRBJ2-1; TRBD2 agrees at 8 bases. CDR3 length: 13 amino acids. Per the germline V gene, CDR1 is SEHNR and CDR2 is FQNEAQ (reference sequence). J lost 5 bases, V lost 6 bases, and 3 bases had no gene match. CDR3 DNA: TGTGCCAGCAGATTACTAGCGGACAATGAGCAGTTCTTC. It specifies CASRLLADNEQFF.

This clonotype occurred many times. The gene calls are TRBV20-1 and TRBJ2-4, with 8 bases aligning to TRBD2. The V and J ends lost 7 bases and 15 bases, in that order; junction bases with no gene match: 14. Germline lookup yields CDR1 DFQATT and CDR2 SNEGSKA (reference sequence). The CDR3 contains 12 residues. The chain's CDR3 is CSGWEAGAGLYF. Written as DNA, the CDR3 is TGCAGTGGGTGGGAAGCGGGAGCGGGTTTGTACTTC.

Only a few counts were recorded for this clonotype. This sequence joins TRBV7-2 and TRBJ2-6; D gene uncertain. The CDR3 runs to 14 residues. CDR1 is SGHTA and CDR2 is FQGNSA in the germline V gene. V was cut by 11 bases and J by 0 bases, with 11 bases left in between. In DNA, the CDR3 is TGTGCCCTCGACGTCGTCTCTGGGGCCAACGTCCTGACTTTC. Translation: CALDVVSGANVLTF.

This clonotype has a count of ten or more. In DNA, the CDR3 is TGCAGCGTTGAAGGGGCAAGGAACAGGGGGCTGAATGAGCAGTTCTTC. Its translation is CSVEGARNRGLNEQFF. The chain is built from TRBV29-1 and TRBJ2-1; 9 bases are shared with TRBD1. Germline CDR1 and CDR2: SQVTM and ANQGSEA. V lost 1 base, J lost 7 bases, and 11 bases stayed unmatched. The CDR3 is 16 amino acids.

This clonotype was seen more than once but under ten times. This rearrangement joins TRBV7-7 to TRBJ2-5, with D uncertain. CDR1 and CDR2 from the germline V gene are SSHAT and FNYEAQ (reference sequence). V was shortened by 0 bases and J by 2 bases, with 10 bases between the two germline ends. The CDR3 consists of 15 residues. DNA of the CDR3: TGTGCCAGCAGCTTAGCGGCTGCAGCACAAGAGACCCAGTACTTC. This encodes CASSLAAAAQETQYF.